This passage covers 9 T cell receptor beta chains from one sample sequenced in a study of cytomegalovirus exposure and HLA in healthy donors (dated by TCRdb to the late 2010s). Preparation of the library involved the immunoSEQ multiplex PCR assay. For the multiplex PCR, a mixture combining 60 forward primers for TCR Vbeta segments and 13 reverse primers for TCR Jbeta segments was used. TCRdb retrieved this table from immuneACCESS and kept in-frame rearrangements only. Not all clones are present; in checked studies, unresolved V genes account for under half, and no reason is known for the remainder. In this sample the table shows 95,000 to 150,000 clones, over 70% of which occur a single time. The ten top clones hold around 1.5% of the sample. Sequenced material: PBMCs. The receptors shown here come from a woman aged 18 to 35 in good health and CMV-seronegative.

The chain couples TRBV29-1 to TRBJ1-1, with a weak D call TRBD1 (5 bases). The CDR3 has 10 residues. Germline CDR1 and CDR2: SQVTM and ANQGSEA. Trimming removed 7 bases at V and 9 bases at J, with 12 bases between. This chain's CDR3 is CSGAGVQAFF. The CDR3 DNA reads TGCAGCGGGGCGGGGGTACAAGCTTTCTTT.

The rearrangement links TRBV5-4 to TRBJ1-1; 7 bases align to TRBD1. The germline V gene has CDR1 SGHNT and CDR2 YYREEE (reference sequence). V dropped 4 bases and J dropped 1; count of bases not matched to a gene: 7. The CDR3 is made up of 15 amino acids. The CDR3 reads CASSPRGQTNTEAFF. The CDR3 nucleotides read TGTGCCAGCAGCCCCCGGGGACAGACGAACACTGAAGCTTTCTTT.

V usage is TRBV7-9 and J usage is TRBJ2-7, with 7 bases lining up with TRBD1. This CDR3 is built from 12 residues. V shed 4 bases and J 8 bases; nucleotides not matched to a gene: 5. The germline V gene encodes CDR1 SEHNR and CDR2 FQNEAQ (reference sequence). The CDR3 DNA is TGTGCCAGCAGCTCGGGACAGAACAAGCAGTACTTC. It codes for CASSSGQNKQYF.

This sequence joins TRBV5-1 and TRBJ1-1; 7 nucleotides agree with TRBD1. CDR1 is SGHRS and CDR2 is YFSETQ in the germline V gene. The CDR3 covers 14 residues. The J segment lost 6 bases and the V segment lost 4 bases, leaving 9 bases of the junction unmatched. The CDR3 spells CASSLRDRDSEAFF. The CDR3 bases are TGCGCCAGCAGCCTGAGGGACAGAGACTCTGAAGCTTTCTTT.

J is TRBJ2-7 and V is TRBV5-1; 8 positions match TRBD2. Germline CDR1 reads SGHRS; CDR2 reads YFSETQ. J lost 4 bases, V lost 0 bases, and 9 bases had no gene match. The CDR3 contains 16 residues. The CDR3 region has the DNA TGCGCCAGCAGCTTGGTCCCCAGCGGGGGCCTGTACGAGCAGTACTTC. Translation: CASSLVPSGGLYEQYF.

V gene TRBV7-6 combines with J gene TRBJ1-3; 8 bases fit TRBD1. In germline, CDR1 is SGHVS, CDR2 FNYEAQ. CDR3 length equals 17 residues. Trimming cost V 2 bases and J 4 bases; bases outside gene matches: 10. CDR3: CASSLSRTGKGGNTIYF. As DNA, the CDR3 is TGTGCCAGCAGCTTATCCCGGACAGGGAAAGGAGGAAACACCATATATTTT.

The chain links TRBV5-4 to TRBJ1-1; 8 bases fit TRBD1. CDR1 is SGHNT and CDR2 is YYREEE in the germline V gene (reference sequence). V was clipped by 1 base and J by 5 bases; unmatched bases: 13. The CDR3 totals 17 residues. Here the CDR3 reads CASSLTGQGVWKTEAFF. CDR3 sequence (DNA): TGTGCCAGCAGCTTGACCGGACAGGGAGTGTGGAAGACTGAAGCTTTCTTT.

J is TRBJ1-5 and V is TRBV10-3, with no clear D. V shed 4 bases and J shed 2 bases, with 18 bases lying between them. The CDR3 is made up of 17 amino acids. Germline V CDR1 and CDR2: ENHRY, SYGVKD. The CDR3 nucleotides are TGTGCCATCAGTGCCGGGAACGGCGGGAACGGCAATCAGCCCCAGCATTTT. Residues: CAISAGNGGNGNQPQHF.

The V gene is TRBV13, the J gene TRBJ2-7; 10 positions agree with TRBD2. Germline loops: CDR1 PRHDT, CDR2 FYEKMQ (reference sequence). With V trimmed by 3 bases and J by 2 bases, 7 bases remained unmatched. This CDR3 is 16 amino acids long. The CDR3 sequence is CASSFTGSGGPYEQYF. The CDR3 DNA sequence: TGTGCCAGCAGCTTTACGGGTAGCGGGGGGCCCTACGAGCAGTACTTC. Filled out from reference TRBV13 and TRBJ2-7, the complete variable domain reads AAGVIQSPRHLIKEKRETATLKCYPIPRHDTVYWYQQGPGQDPQFLISFYEKMQSDKGSIPDRFSAQQFSDYHSELNMSSLELGDSALYFCASSFTGSGGPYEQYFGPGTRLTVT.